Each of the 25 T cell receptor beta chains below was sequenced from the same sample in a study of blood T cell repertoires in COVID-19. TCRdb's table, derived via immunoSEQ multiplex PCR, lists solely in-frame clones and lacks some. The table includes about 250,000 clones, approximately 83% detected once. Sequencing used PBMCs or T cells enriched from blood (not recorded which). The source is a man aged 50-59 years who had recovered from COVID-19.

This clone turned up a few times. The chain is built from TRBV7-6 and TRBJ1-1; TRBD1 is a possible D gene (6 bases). The V end was cut by 5 bases, the J end by 4 bases, with 17 bases between. The CDR3 has 15 residues. Germline CDR1 SGHVS, CDR2 FNYEAQ. The CDR3 spells CASSPVAGASTEAFF. CDR3 DNA: TGTGCCAGCAGCCCGGTGGCGGGGGCGAGCACTGAAGCTTTCTTT.

The chain combines TRBV7-2 with TRBJ1-6; D is ambiguous. V gave up 0 bases and J gave up 13 bases, with 16 bases separating them. CDR1 and CDR2 (germline): SGHTA, FQGNSA. The CDR3 runs to 15 residues. The CDR3 region is CASSLALGGRSPLHF. The CDR3 region has the DNA TGTGCCAGCAGCTTAGCCCTGGGAGGTCGGTCTCCCCTCCACTTT.

The sample holds one count of this clone. The chain combines TRBV2 with TRBJ2-5; 11 nucleotides match TRBD2. The CDR3 length is 17 residues. CDR1 and CDR2 (germline): SNHLY, FYNNEI. With 2 bases clipped from V and 5 bases from J, the junction kept 10 bases outside the gene matches. The CDR3 nucleotides are TGTGCCAGCAGTGAATGGGCTAGCGGGGGGACCCGGGAGACCCAGTACTTC. Its protein product is CASSEWASGGTRETQYF.

The gene calls are TRBV3-1 (or the pseudogene TRBV3-2) and TRBJ2-7, with TRBD2 as a possible D gene (6 bases). Trimming pared 0 bases from V and 4 bases from J, leaving 22 bases between. The V gene's germline CDR1 is LGHDT and CDR2 YNNKEL (reference sequence). CDR3 size: 18 residues. The CDR3 DNA follows: TGTGCCAGCAGCCAAGATCCTCGGCGGGACGGAGGGCGTTACGAGCAGTACTTC. Protein sequence: CASSQDPRRDGGRYEQYF.

J is TRBJ2-7 and V is TRBV6-5, with D maybe TRBD1 (5 bases). The CDR3 is 15 residues long. Trimming took off 1 base at V and 1 base at J, with 11 bases between the two ends. CDR1 MNHEY and CDR2 SVGAGI come from the germline V gene. The CDR3 bases are TGTGCCAGCAGTTACTGGGGCCAGGGTTCCTACGAGCAGTACTTC. Its translation: CASSYWGQGSYEQYF.

The chain is built from TRBV28 and TRBJ1-4, with TRBD1 as a possible D gene (5 bases). Germline V gene data show CDR1 as MDHEN and CDR2 as SYDVKM. V lost 2 bases and J lost 4, with 8 bases in between. This CDR3 is 14 amino acids long. Written as DNA, the CDR3 is TGTGCCAGCAGTTTAAGGGGCAGTAATGAAAAACTGTTTTTT. This sequence encodes CASSLRGSNEKLFF.

The V gene is TRBV5-1, the J gene TRBJ1-2, with 9 bases matching TRBD1. Germline V gene lookup returns CDR1 SGHRS and CDR2 YFSETQ. This CDR3 comprises 16 residues. The ends lost 4 bases at V and 5 bases at J; junction bases unmatched: 12. The CDR3 coding sequence is TGCGCCAGCAGCACCACAGGGGGCGGAATCCTATATGGCTACACCTTC. Its translation: CASSTTGGGILYGYTF.

The rearrangement links TRBV2 to TRBJ1-1; 9 nucleotides match TRBD1. Germline V gene data show CDR1 as SNHLY and CDR2 as FYNNEI. Trimming at V came to 6 bases and at J to 4 bases, leaving 6 bases not matched to a gene. The CDR3 loop spans 14 amino acids. The CDR3 here is CASREQGASTEAFF. In DNA, the CDR3 is TGTGCCAGCAGGGAACAGGGGGCTAGCACTGAAGCTTTCTTT. The full variable domain, rest sourced from reference TRBV2 and TRBJ1-1, is EPEVTQTPSHQVTQMGQEVILRCVPISNHLYFYWYRQILGQKVEFLVSFYNNEISEKSEIFDDQFSVERPDGSNFTLKIRSTKLEDSAMYFCASREQGASTEAFFGQGTRLTVV.

V gene TRBV11-3 combines with J gene TRBJ1-1, with D maybe TRBD1 (6 bases). CDR1 SGHNT and CDR2 YENEEA come from the germline V gene. Trimming removed 5 bases at V and 11 bases at J, with 15 bases between. CDR3 length: 12 residues. The CDR3 DNA follows: TGTGCCAGCAGCCTCACAGGGTTTGAGGCTTTCTTT. Amino acid sequence: CASSLTGFEAFF. The full variable domain, its missing parts supplied by reference TRBV11-3 and TRBJ1-1, is EAGVVQSPRYKIIEKKQPVAFWCNPISGHNTLYWYLQNLGQGPELLIRYENEEAVDDSQLPKDRFSAERLKGVDSTLKIQPAELGDSAVYLCASSLTGFEAFFGQGTRLTVV.

This clone was seen a handful of times. This chain links TRBV27 with TRBJ1-5; D is ambiguous. The germline V gene has CDR1 MNHEY and CDR2 SMNVEV (reference sequence). Between the trimmed V and J ends, which lost 3 bases and 0 bases, there was a span of 3 bases. This CDR3 contains 13 residues. For the CDR3, the DNA is TGTGCCAGCAGTTTTAATAGCAATCAGCCCCAGCATTTT. Translation: CASSFNSNQPQHF.

The chain uses TRBV10-3 and TRBJ2-2; 15 bases line up with TRBD2. Germline loops: CDR1 ENHRY, CDR2 SYGVKD. The V gene end was trimmed by 5 bases and the J gene end by 5 bases; junction bases not matched to a gene: 9. The CDR3 spans 18 residues. The CDR3 sequence: CAISQHGGLAGGTGELFF. CDR3 in DNA: TGTGCCATCAGTCAACACGGGGGACTAGCGGGGGGTACCGGGGAGCTGTTTTTT.

The genes are TRBV10-3 and TRBJ1-5; 11 bases map to TRBD1. Germline assignment: CDR1 ENHRY and CDR2 SYGVKD. The CDR3 loop spans 14 amino acids. The V and J ends lost 6 bases and 5 bases, in that order; junction bases with no gene match: 3. CDR3 coding DNA: TGTGCCATCAGCCGGACAGGGGGCGATCAGCCCCAGCATTTT. Residues: CAISRTGGDQPQHF.

The sample holds one count of this clone. One end of the junction fails to match germline, which may point to a read error. The rearrangement links TRBV7-7 to TRBJ2-5; 8 bases map to TRBD2. Germline V gene data show CDR1 as SSHAT and CDR2 as FNYEAQ (reference sequence). The CDR3 is 16 residues long. Here the CDR3 DNA reads TGTGCTAGCAGCTTAGCCGCGGGAGGAGGTCAAGAGACCCAGTACTTC. Its translation is CASSLAAGGGQETQYF.

V and J are TRBV7-9 and TRBJ2-3; unclear D gene. Germline CDR1 is SEHNR and CDR2 is FQNEAQ (reference sequence). V was shortened by 3 bases and J by 1 base, with 14 bases between the two germline ends. The CDR3 runs 16 residues. The CDR3 sequence is CASSFWSSPGTDTQYF. In DNA, the CDR3 is TGTGCCAGCAGCTTCTGGTCTTCTCCGGGCACAGATACGCAGTATTTT.

The V gene is TRBV28, the J gene TRBJ2-1, with 8 bases matching TRBD2. The CDR3 is 16 amino acids. Germline-derived CDR1 and CDR2 are MDHEN and SYDVKM. V lost 5 bases to trimming and J lost 10 bases; unmatched junction nucleotides: 16. CDR3 sequence (DNA): TGTGCCAGCAGTCTTTTTAGGCTAGCGGGTCTAAGGGAGCAGTTCTTC. Amino acids: CASSLFRLAGLREQFF.

V usage is TRBV24-1 and J usage is TRBJ1-5; TRBD1 might be the D (5 bases). The CDR3 has 13 residues. Trimming shortened V by 4 bases and J by 2 bases, and 5 bases separated the two germline ends. Germline CDR1 reads KGHDR; CDR2 reads SFDVKD. CDR3 protein: CATSEGGNQPQHF. In nucleotides, the CDR3 is TGTGCCACCAGTGAAGGGGGCAATCAGCCCCAGCATTTT.

The genes are TRBV27 and TRBJ2-4, with 7 bases that match TRBD2. This CDR3 is built from 17 residues. Germline loops: CDR1 MNHEY, CDR2 SMNVEV (reference sequence). V lost 1 base, J lost 0 bases, and 6 bases stayed unmatched. The CDR3 loop is CASSLLGGTKAKNIQYF. DNA for the CDR3: TGTGCCAGCAGTTTATTAGGAGGGACTAAAGCCAAAAACATTCAGTACTTC.

The V and J genes are TRBV6-5 and TRBJ2-7; D gene unclear. Per germline, CDR1 MNHEY and CDR2 SVGAGI. The CDR3 is made up of 12 amino acids. V was pared by 8 bases and J by 3 bases, with 11 bases between. CDR3 nucleotides: TGTGCCAGCCACAGCAGGCACTACGAGCAGTACTTC. Translation gives CASHSRHYEQYF.

Written as DNA, the CDR3 is TGTGCCAGCAGCTTAGGTGACAGGGGAAACACAGATACGCAGTATTTT. Translated: CASSLGDRGNTDTQYF. The chain is built from TRBV11-3 and TRBJ2-3, with 8 bases identical to TRBD1. In germline, CDR1 is SGHNT, CDR2 YENEEA. CDR3 length equals 16 residues. J lost 2 bases, V lost 1 base, and 5 bases had no gene match.

The genes are TRBV20-1 and TRBJ2-4; D unresolved. Deletions cut 3 bases from V and 6 bases from J, with 15 bases between. The CDR3 is made up of 14 amino acids. Germline CDR1 reads DFQATT; CDR2 reads SNEGSKA (reference sequence). The CDR3 loop reads CSASLPPRRNIQYF. CDR3 sequence (DNA): TGCAGTGCTAGTTTACCCCCAAGGAGAAACATTCAGTACTTC.

In its sample, this clone was seen many times. The V and J genes are TRBV7-9 and TRBJ2-1, with D perhaps matching TRBD2 (6 bases). Germline CDR1 and CDR2: SEHNR and FQNEAQ (reference sequence). The CDR3 runs to 16 residues. V lost 4 bases, J lost 1 base, and 14 bases lay in between. CDR3 region: CASSSRGGLSYNEQFF. The DNA for the CDR3 is TGTGCCAGCAGCTCCCGGGGCGGACTATCCTACAATGAGCAGTTCTTC.

The V and J genes are TRBV7-9 and TRBJ2-1, with D unclear. The CDR3 is 16 amino acids. Germline loops: CDR1 SEHNR, CDR2 FQNEAQ (reference sequence). V was pared by 4 bases and J by 0 bases, with 13 bases between. The CDR3 DNA reads as TGTGCCAGCAGCTCTCAGGTTGGAAGCTCCTACAATGAGCAGTTCTTC. Translation: CASSSQVGSSYNEQFF.

Concerning this clone itself: An end of the junction does not agree with germline; a read error may underlie this. The chain combines TRBV7-9 with TRBJ2-7; the D gene is possibly TRBD2 (5 bases). Germline values: CDR1 SEHNR, CDR2 FQNEAQ (reference sequence). The CDR3 totals 11 residues. CDR3 nucleotides: TGTGCCAGCAGCTTACAGGAGGTCGTATCGTTC. It translates to CASSLQEVVSF.

This clone was counted between two and nine times. The same CDR3 arises from other DNA sequences in this sample as well. The chain uses TRBV12-3 or TRBV12-4 and TRBJ1-1; D is perhaps TRBD1 (5 bases). V was trimmed by 2 bases and J by 10 bases, leaving 11 bases between them. The CDR3 totals 12 residues. CDR3 nucleotides: TGTGCCAGCAGTTTACAAGGGGCGAGAGCTTTCTTT. This translates into CASSLQGARAFF.

This sequence joins TRBV25-1 and TRBJ1-2, with D possibly matching TRBD1 (5 bases). The V gene's germline CDR1 is MGHDK and CDR2 SYGVNS. This CDR3 has 13 residues. V lost 5 bases and J lost 2, with 9 bases in between. The CDR3 nucleotides are TGTGCCAGCAGTCCTCCAGGGAACTATGGCTACACCTTC. This translates into CASSPPGNYGYTF.